This TCR beta chain comes out of a study of monozygotic twins with inflammatory bowel disease. The template-switching step introduced UMIs that carried a 6-nucleotide sample barcode. Reanalyzing the 5' RACE reads, TCRdb keeps one entry per CDR3 protein, without DNA. In all, the sample yields some 160,000 distinct CDR3 sequences. The germline V gene has CDR1 KGHSH and CDR2 LQKENI. The CDR3 has 16 amino acids. The receptor was derived from a human donor with ulcerative colitis or Crohn's disease, or a healthy co-twin of an affected twin (not recorded which). V usage is TRBV18 and J usage is TRBJ2-3; no DNA is available, so the TRBD2 call from TCRdb remains unchecked. The specimen sequenced was blood. CDR3: CASSPLGLANADTQYF.